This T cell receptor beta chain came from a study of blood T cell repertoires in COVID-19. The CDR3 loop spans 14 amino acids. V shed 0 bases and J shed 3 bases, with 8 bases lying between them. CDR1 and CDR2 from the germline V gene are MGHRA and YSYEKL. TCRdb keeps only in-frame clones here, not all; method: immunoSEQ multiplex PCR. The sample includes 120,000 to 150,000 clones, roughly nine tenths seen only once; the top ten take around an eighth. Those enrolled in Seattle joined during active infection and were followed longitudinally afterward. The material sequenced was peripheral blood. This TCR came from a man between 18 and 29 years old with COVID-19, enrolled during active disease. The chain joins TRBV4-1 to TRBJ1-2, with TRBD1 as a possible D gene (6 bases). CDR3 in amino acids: CASSQEQGYYGYTF. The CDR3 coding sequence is TGCGCCAGCAGCCAAGAACAGGGCTACTATGGCTACACCTTC.